These 3 T cell receptor beta chains were all obtained from the same sample, sequenced in a study of CD8 T cells in Susac syndrome (dated by TCRdb to between 2017 and 2020). The library was made by the immunoSEQ multiplex PCR assay. RNA was extracted using the RNeasy kit, and about 0.5 to 1 microgram was reverse transcribed with random hexamers. The public reads were run again by TCRdb, first through fastp at Q25 and then through MiXCR, and only productive beta chains were kept. Merged by CDR3 protein, the rows form single entries marked with the most common genes and DNA. The sample table holds about 190,000 distinct CDR3 sequences, of which roughly 96% were seen once. About 0.095% of the sample is taken by the ten largest. Sequenced input: CD4+ T cells from PBMCs. The receptors were gathered from a human donor in good health.

The rearrangement uses TRBV20-1 and TRBJ2-3, with D perhaps TRBD1 or TRBD2 (5 bases each). Germline V CDR1 and CDR2: DFQATT, SNEGSKA (reference sequence). With 1 base removed from V and 3 bases from J, the gap between germline ends came to 11 bases. This CDR3 has 14 residues. The CDR3 DNA follows: TGCAGTGCTAGAGGACAGACTACAACAGATACGCAGTATTTT. It encodes CSARGQTTTDTQYF.

This chain joins TRBV29-1 and TRBJ2-3, with 7 bases matching TRBD1. Germline V gene sequence: CDR1 SQVTM, CDR2 ANQGSEA. V was clipped by 6 bases and J by 1 base; unmatched bases: 7. This CDR3 contains 14 residues. The CDR3 nucleotides read TGCAGCGTGAGCCAGGGGGTAGGCACAGATACGCAGTATTTT. This encodes CSVSQGVGTDTQYF.

J is TRBJ1-5 and V is TRBV4-2; D not resolved. The CDR3 spans 13 residues. The V end was cut by 1 base, the J end by 12 bases, with 13 bases between. The V gene's germline CDR1 is LGHNA and CDR2 YNFKEQ. CDR3 amino acids: CASSQGNGLLQHF. The CDR3 nucleotides read TGTGCCAGCAGCCAAGGCAACGGATTGCTCCAGCATTTT.